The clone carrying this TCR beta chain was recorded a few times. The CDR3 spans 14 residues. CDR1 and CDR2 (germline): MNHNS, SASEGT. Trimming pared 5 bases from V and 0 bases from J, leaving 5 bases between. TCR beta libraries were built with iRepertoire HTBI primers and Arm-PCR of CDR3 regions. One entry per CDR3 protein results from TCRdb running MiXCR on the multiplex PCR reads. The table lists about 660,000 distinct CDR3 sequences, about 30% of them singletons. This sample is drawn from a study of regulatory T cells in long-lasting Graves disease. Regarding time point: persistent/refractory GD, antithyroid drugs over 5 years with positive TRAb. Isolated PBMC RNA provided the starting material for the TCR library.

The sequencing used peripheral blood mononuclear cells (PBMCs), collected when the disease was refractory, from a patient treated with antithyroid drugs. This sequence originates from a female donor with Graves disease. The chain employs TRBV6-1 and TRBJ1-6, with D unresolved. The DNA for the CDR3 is TGTGCCAGCAGTCAGAACTCCTATAATTCACCCCTCCACTTT. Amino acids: CASSQNSYNSPLHF.